The sequence of this TCR beta chain was determined in a study of PD-1 blockade in mismatch repair-deficient tumors (TCRdb year 2017). Background on the whole study: Between late 2013 and 2016, 80 to 90 consecutive patients with some 11 mismatch repair-deficient cancer types, all previously treated and progressing, were enrolled in the trial. Tumor-associated T cell clones were tracked in the peripheral blood of patients responding to PD-1 blockade by deep sequencing of TCR CDR3 regions.

What the research found in general, with its limitations: Clones residing in the tumor, which were often undetectable in blood before treatment, expanded quickly after pembrolizumab and then contracted, generally before radiologic responses.

CDR1 SQVTM and CDR2 ANQGSEA were looked up in the germline V gene. Relative to germline, V is 8 bases shorter and J is 7 bases shorter, with 30 bases between their ends. From the cysteine through the phenylalanine, the CDR3 covers 16 amino acids. Kept here is only the CDR3 DNA, which spans 48 bases and is read in frame from base 1. Concerning this clone itself: The antigen it binds to is not known. No much larger clone exists at a distance of one base, and base qualities are not known.

For every enrolled patient, mismatch repair deficiency was confirmed by either polymerase chain reaction or immunohistochemistry. A few patients who responded to pembrolizumab therapy underwent TCR sequencing. The phase II trial prospectively tested pembrolizumab PD-1 blockade in advanced mismatch repair-deficient cancers regardless of tissue of origin. Peripheral blood T cell samples were serially collected before and at multiple times after PD-1 blockade was started. The timing of each blood sample was reported as weeks after the first dose of pembrolizumab. The library was prepared using the immunoSEQ multiplex PCR assay. Here the immuneACCESS table is served through TCRdb, limited to in-frame sequences with V and J called. Missing clones are a known gap in these copies; in checked studies unresolved V genes cover under half, and the rest lacks a known reason. For this sample the table gives about 68,000 clones, of which around 73% were detected only once. The ten largest clones represent roughly 5.5% of the sample.

This TCR was sampled from an adult with mismatch repair-deficient cancer. In this chain, TRBV29-1 is recombined with TRBJ2-7; the best D guess is TRBD1, with 6 bases matching. The sequenced sample was peripheral blood, obtained 2 weeks after starting pembrolizumab. The CDR3 here reads CSSEWGQADLFEEQYF. The DNA sequence is given as TGCAGCTCCGAATGGGGGCAGGCAGACCTCTTTGAGGAGCAGTACTTC.